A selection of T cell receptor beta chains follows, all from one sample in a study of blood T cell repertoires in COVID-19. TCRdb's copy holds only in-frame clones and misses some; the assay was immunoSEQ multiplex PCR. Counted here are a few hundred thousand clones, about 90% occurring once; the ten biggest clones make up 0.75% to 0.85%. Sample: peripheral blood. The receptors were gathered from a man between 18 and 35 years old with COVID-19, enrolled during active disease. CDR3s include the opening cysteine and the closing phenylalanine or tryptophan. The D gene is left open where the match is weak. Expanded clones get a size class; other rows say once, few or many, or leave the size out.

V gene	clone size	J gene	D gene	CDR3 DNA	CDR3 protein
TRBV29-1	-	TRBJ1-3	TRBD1	TGCAGCGTTGTGGGGACAGGGGTCGGAAACACCATATATTTT	CSVVGTGVGNTIYF
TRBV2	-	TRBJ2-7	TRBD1	TGTGCCAGCATTGGGGACAGGGGTCACGAGCAGTACTTC	CASIGDRGHEQYF
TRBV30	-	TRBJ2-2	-	TGTGCCTGGACCCCGGGTAGCGGGAACACCGGGGAGCTGTTTTTT	CAWTPGSGNTGELFF
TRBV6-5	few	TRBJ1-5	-	TGTGCCAGCAGTTATTCTTCTGGCAATCAGCCCCAGCATTTT	CASSYSSGNQPQHF
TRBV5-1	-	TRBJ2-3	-	TGCGCCAGCAGCTTAGTCGGGGGGCAAGATACGCAGTATTTT	CASSLVGGQDTQYF
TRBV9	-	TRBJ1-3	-	TGTGCCAGCAGCACAGCTTCTGGAAACACCATATATTTT	CASSTASGNTIYF
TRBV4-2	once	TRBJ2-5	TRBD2	TGTGCCAGCAGCCAAGATCATTTAGCGGGGGGCGTAAAAGAGACCCAGTACTTC	CASSQDHLAGGVKETQYF
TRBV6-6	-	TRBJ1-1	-	TGTGCCAGCAACAGAGACAGGTGGACTGAAGCTTTCTTT	CASNRDRWTEAFF
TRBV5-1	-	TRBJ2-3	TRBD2	TGCGCCAGCAGCTTGGCCATAGCGGGAGCCACAGATACGCAGTATTTT	CASSLAIAGATDTQYF
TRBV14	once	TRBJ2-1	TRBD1	TGTGCCAGCCGACAGGGGGAATTTAGAGGTGAGCAGTTCTTC	CASRQGEFRGEQFF
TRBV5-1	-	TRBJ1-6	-	TGCGCCAGCAGCTTGGATGGGGCAAGTTCACCCCTCCACTTT	CASSLDGASSPLHF
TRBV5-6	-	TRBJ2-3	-	TGTGCCAGCAGCTTAAGCCTCTCGGGGGGCACAGATACGCAGTATTTT	CASSLSLSGGTDTQYF
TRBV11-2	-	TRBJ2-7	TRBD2	TGTGCCAGCAGCCTTCTAGAAGTAGCGGGAGTTGAGCAGTACTTC	CASSLLEVAGVEQYF
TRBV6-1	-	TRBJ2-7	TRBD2	TGTGCCAGCAGTGATCCCTTTAGCGGGTGGGCCTACGAGCAGTACTTC	CASSDPFSGWAYEQYF
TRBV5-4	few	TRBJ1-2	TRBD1	TGTGCCAGCAGCGCCCGGGACAGGGACTTTGGCTACACCTTC	CASSARDRDFGYTF
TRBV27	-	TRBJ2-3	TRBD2	TGTGCCAGCGGCATAGGACTAGCGGGAAGCACAGATACGCAGTATTTT	CASGIGLAGSTDTQYF
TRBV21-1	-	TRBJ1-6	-	TGTGCCAGCAGCAAAGCTAGTTCACCCCTCCACTTT	CASSKASSPLHF
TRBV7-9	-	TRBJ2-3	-	TGTGCCAGCAGGCTCATGGGGGCAGGAGGAGATACGCAGTATTTT	CASRLMGAGGDTQYF
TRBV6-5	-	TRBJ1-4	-	TGTGCCAGCACAGGGGTAGGGATTGAAAAACTGTTTTTT	CASTGVGIEKLFF
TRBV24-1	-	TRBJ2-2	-	TGTGCCACCAGTGAACAGGGGAACACCGGGGAGCTGTTTTTT	CATSEQGNTGELFF
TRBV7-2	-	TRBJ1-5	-	TGTGCCAGCAGCTTCTCACCAGGGACCCAGCATTTT	CASSFSPGTQHF
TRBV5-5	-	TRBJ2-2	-	TGTGCCAGCAGCCCAACTCTAAGACAGAGCACGAACACCGGGGAGCTGTTTTTT	CASSPTLRQSTNTGELFF
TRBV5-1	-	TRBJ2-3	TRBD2	TGCGCCAGCAGCATCCTAGCGGAAAGCACAGATACGCAGTATTTT	CASSILAESTDTQYF
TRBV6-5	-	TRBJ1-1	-	TGTGCCAGCAGTTACTCGAGGACTGAAGCTTTCTTT	CASSYSRTEAFF
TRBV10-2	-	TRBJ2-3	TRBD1	TGCGCCAGCAGCCCGGGACAGCTAACCCCGGGGGATACGCAGTATTTT	CASSPGQLTPGDTQYF
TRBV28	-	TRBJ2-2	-	TGTGCCAGCAGTTTGGCTGGTAGAACAGGGAGTTGGACCGGGGAGCTGTTTTTT	CASSLAGRTGSWTGELFF
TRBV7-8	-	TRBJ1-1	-	TGTGCCAGCAGCTCGGGGGGGGTAGACACTGAAGCTTTCTTT	CASSSGGVDTEAFF
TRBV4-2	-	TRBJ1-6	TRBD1	TGTGCCAGCAGCCTTTCCCCATCCGGGACAGGGGATTCACCCCTCCACTTT	CASSLSPSGTGDSPLHF
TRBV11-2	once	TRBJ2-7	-	TGTGCCAGCAGCCGGGGGACGGACGAGCAGTACTTC	CASSRGTDEQYF
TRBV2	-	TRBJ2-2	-	TGTGCCAGCAGTGAAAGAGCGGAGGGGAACACCGGGGAGCTGTTTTTT	CASSERAEGNTGELFF
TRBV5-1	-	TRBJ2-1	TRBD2	TGCGCCAGCAGCTCGGGGACTAGCGGGAGGGTTCACAATGAGCAGTTCTTC	CASSSGTSGRVHNEQFF
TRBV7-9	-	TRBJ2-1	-	TGTGCCAGCAGCGCCCGCACCGGGACATTACTCACTGAGCAGTTCTTC	CASSARTGTLLTEQFF
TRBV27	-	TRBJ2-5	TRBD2	TGTGCCAGCAGTCCACTACTAGCGGGGGGGCTGGAGACCCAGTACTTC	CASSPLLAGGLETQYF
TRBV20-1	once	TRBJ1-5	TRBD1	TGCAGTGCTAGTCCCGGACAGGAATGGCAGCCCCAGCATTTT	CSASPGQEWQPQHF